This paragraph covers one TCR beta chain sequence. The data were obtained in a study of blood T cell repertoires in COVID-19. Study as a whole: COVID-19 samples, acute and convalescent, were from the United States, Italy and Spain. Sample material is recorded as cDNA or gDNA derived from T cells, B-cell-depleted T cells, or PBMCs.

Per the authors' pipeline: By means of reference gene primer amplification, nucleated cell counts were estimated. The table came from immunoSEQ multiplex PCR; TCRdb's copy has only in-frame clones and leaves some out. V and J calls plus clone size are reproduced from that table; the DNA served to infer D and trimming. The sample has tens of thousands of clones; more than 70% are singletons. This TCR was recovered from a woman aged 60 to 75 with acute or convalescent COVID-19. The sequenced material came from peripheral blood.

The CDR3: CASSPDRGVFEKLFF. In DNA, the CDR3 is TGTGCCAGCAGCCCGGACAGGGGGGTTTTTGAAAAACTGTTTTTT. The V gene is TRBV7-8, the J gene TRBJ1-4, with 10 bases identical to TRBD1. With V trimmed by 5 bases and J by 7 bases, 7 bases remained unmatched. CDR1 SGHVS and CDR2 FQNEAQ come from the germline V gene. The CDR3 is 15 residues long.